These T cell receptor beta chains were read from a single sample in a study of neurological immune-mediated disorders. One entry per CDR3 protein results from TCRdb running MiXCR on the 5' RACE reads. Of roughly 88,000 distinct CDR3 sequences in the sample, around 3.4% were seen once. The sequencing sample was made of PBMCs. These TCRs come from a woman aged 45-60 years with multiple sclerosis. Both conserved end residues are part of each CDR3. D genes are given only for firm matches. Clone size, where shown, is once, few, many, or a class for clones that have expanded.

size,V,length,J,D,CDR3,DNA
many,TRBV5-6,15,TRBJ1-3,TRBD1,CASSFTKGAGNTIYF,TGTGCCAGCAGCTTCACAAAGGGGGCCGGAAACACCATATATTTT
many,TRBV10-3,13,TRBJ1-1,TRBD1,CAISEGGQLEAFF,TGTGCCATCAGTGAGGGGGGACAGCTTGAAGCTTTCTTT
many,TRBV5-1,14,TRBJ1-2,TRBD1,CASKTGNYHYGYTF,TGCGCCAGCAAGACAGGGAATTATCACTATGGCTACACCTTC
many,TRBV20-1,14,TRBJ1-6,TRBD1,CSATQGGGSSPLHF,TGCAGTGCTACACAGGGGGGAGGAAGTTCACCCCTCCACTTT
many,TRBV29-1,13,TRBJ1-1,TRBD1,CSVDRDRVTEAFF,TGCAGCGTTGACCGGGACAGGGTCACTGAAGCTTTCTTT
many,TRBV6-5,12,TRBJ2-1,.,CASSPQGNEQFF,TGTGCCAGCAGTCCACAGGGCAATGAGCAGTTCTTC
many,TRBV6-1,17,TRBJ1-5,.,CASSEAWGGGRNQPQHF,TGTGCCAGCAGTGAAGCCTGGGGTGGAGGACGCAATCAGCCCCAGCATTTT
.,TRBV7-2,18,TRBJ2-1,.,CASSLRGGGSSYFNEQFF,TGTGCCAGCAGCTTAAGGGGGGGCGGCAGTAGCTACTTCAATGAGCAGTTCTTC
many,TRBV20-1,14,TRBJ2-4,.,CSANSPLAKNIQYF,TGCAGTGCTAACAGTCCCCTAGCCAAAAACATTCAGTACTTC
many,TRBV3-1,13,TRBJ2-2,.,CASSQARDGELFF,TGTGCCAGCAGCCAGGCCCGGGACGGGGAGCTGTTTTTT
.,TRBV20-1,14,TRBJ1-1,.,CSASFQGMNTEAFF,TGCAGTGCTAGTTTCCAGGGCATGAACACTGAAGCTTTCTTT
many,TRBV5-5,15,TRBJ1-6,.,CASSAQGNNNSPLHF,TGTGCCAGCAGCGCACAGGGAAATAATAATTCACCCCTCCACTTT
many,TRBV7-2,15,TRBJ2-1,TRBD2,CASSSPGLLYNEQFF,TGTGCCAGCAGCTCTCCGGGACTACTTTACAATGAGCAGTTCTTC
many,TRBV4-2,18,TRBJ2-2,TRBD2,CASSQSLGLAANTGELFF,TGTGCCAGCAGCCAATCCTTGGGCCTAGCGGCGAACACCGGGGAGCTGTTTTTT
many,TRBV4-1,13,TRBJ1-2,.,CASSDTGFSGYTF,TGCGCCAGCAGCGATACAGGGTTCTCTGGCTACACCTTC
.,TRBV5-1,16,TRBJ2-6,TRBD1,CASSLTGATGANVLTF,TGCGCCAGCAGCTTGACAGGGGCGACTGGGGCCAACGTCCTGACTTTC
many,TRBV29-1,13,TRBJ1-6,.,CSVSIGVNSPLHF,TGCAGCGTTTCTATTGGGGTTAATTCACCCCTCCACTTT
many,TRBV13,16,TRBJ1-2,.,CASSLEGTPSAGGYTF,TGTGCCAGCAGCTTAGAGGGCACTCCCTCCGCTGGTGGCTACACCTTC
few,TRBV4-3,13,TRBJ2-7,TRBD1,CASSQKTGNEQYF,TGCGCCAGCAGCCAAAAGACAGGGAACGAGCAGTACTTC
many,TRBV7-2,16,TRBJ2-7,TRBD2,CASSPTSREDFDEQYF,TGTGCCAGCAGCCCGACTAGCCGGGAGGATTTTGACGAGCAGTACTTC
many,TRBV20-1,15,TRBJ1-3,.,CSASKGLTSGNTIYF,TGCAGTGCCTCGAAGGGGCTCACCTCTGGAAACACCATATATTTT
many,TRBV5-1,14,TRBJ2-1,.,CASSFPARYNEQFF,TGCGCCAGCAGCTTTCCAGCCCGCTACAATGAGCAGTTCTTC
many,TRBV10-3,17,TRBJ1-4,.,CAISESGFRTGAEKLFF,TGTGCCATCAGTGAATCAGGATTCAGAACCGGTGCTGAAAAACTGTTTTTT
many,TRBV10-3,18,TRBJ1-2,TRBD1,CAISVITGQGLGNYGYTF,TGTGCCATCAGTGTCATAACTGGACAGGGTCTTGGTAACTATGGCTACACCTTC
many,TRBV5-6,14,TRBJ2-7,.,CASNPSLEGYEQYF,TGTGCCAGCAACCCAAGCTTAGAAGGGTACGAGCAGTACTTC
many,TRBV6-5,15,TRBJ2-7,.,CASSSRRDRSYEQYF,TGTGCCAGCAGCTCCCGGAGGGATAGGTCCTACGAGCAGTACTTC
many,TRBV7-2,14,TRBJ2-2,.,CASSYQVYDGELFF,TGTGCCAGCAGCTACCAGGTGTACGACGGGGAGCTGTTTTTT
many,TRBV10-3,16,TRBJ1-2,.,CAISESSTTANYGYTF,TGTGCCATCAGTGAGTCGAGTACGACAGCTAACTATGGCTACACCTTC
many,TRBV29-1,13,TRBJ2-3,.,CSARPGGLYTQYF,TGCAGCGCCCGGCCGGGGGGCCTATATACGCAGTATTTT
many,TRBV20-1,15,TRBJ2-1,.,CSTTPSDRPGNEQFF,TGCAGCACAACCCCAAGCGACAGACCGGGCAATGAGCAGTTCTTC
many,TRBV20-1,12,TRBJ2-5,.,CSAEGFEETQYF,TGCAGTGCTGAGGGATTCGAGGAGACCCAGTACTTC
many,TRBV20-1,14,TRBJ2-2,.,CSARGPTNTGELFF,TGCAGTGCTAGGGGTCCTACGAACACCGGGGAGCTGTTTTTT